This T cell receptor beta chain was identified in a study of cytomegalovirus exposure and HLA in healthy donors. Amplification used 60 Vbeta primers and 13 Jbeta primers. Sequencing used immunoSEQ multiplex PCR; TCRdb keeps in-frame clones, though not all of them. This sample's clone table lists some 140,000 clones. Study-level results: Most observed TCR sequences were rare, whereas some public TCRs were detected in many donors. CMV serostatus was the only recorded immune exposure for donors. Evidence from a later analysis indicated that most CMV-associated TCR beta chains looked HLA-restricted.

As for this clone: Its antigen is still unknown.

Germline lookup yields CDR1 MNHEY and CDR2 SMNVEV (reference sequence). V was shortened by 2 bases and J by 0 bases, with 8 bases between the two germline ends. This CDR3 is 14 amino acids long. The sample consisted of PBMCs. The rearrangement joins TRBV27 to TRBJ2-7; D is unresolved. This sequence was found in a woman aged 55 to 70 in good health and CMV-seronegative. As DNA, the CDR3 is TGTGCCAGCAGTTTACAGTTAAGCTCCTACGAGCAGTACTTC. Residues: CASSLQLSSYEQYF.